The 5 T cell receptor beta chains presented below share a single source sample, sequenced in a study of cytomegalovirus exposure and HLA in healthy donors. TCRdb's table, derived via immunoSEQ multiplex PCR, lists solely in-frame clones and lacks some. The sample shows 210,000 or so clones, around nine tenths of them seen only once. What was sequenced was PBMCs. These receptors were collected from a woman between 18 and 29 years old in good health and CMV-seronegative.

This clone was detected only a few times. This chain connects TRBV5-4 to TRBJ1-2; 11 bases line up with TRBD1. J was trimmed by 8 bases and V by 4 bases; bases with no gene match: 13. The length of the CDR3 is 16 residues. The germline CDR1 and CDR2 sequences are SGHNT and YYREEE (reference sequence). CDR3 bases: TGTGCCAGCAGCAGAGATATCGGACAGGGGGCCATCGGCTACACCTTC. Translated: CASSRDIGQGAIGYTF.

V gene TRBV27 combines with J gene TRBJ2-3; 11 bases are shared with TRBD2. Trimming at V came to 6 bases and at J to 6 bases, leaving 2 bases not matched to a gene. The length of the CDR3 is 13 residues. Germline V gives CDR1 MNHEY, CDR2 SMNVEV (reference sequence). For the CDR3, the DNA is TGTGCCAGCAGACGGACTAGCGGGGATACGCAGTATTTT. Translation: CASRRTSGDTQYF.

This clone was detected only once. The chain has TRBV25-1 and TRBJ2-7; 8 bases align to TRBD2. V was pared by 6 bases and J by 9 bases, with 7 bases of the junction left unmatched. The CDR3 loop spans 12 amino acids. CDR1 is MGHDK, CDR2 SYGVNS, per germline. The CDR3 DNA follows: TGTGCCAGCAGGGGACTAGACTGGGTGCAGTACTTC. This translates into CASRGLDWVQYF.

CDR3 protein: CASSIDASGVNEQFF. CDR3 DNA sequence: TGTGCCAGTAGTATAGATGCTAGCGGCGTCAATGAGCAGTTCTTC. V usage is TRBV19 and J usage is TRBJ2-1, with 7 bases lining up with TRBD2. CDR1 LNHDA and CDR2 SQIVND come from the germline V gene (reference sequence). The J segment lost 6 bases and the V segment lost 0 bases, leaving 5 bases of the junction unmatched. The CDR3 totals 15 residues.

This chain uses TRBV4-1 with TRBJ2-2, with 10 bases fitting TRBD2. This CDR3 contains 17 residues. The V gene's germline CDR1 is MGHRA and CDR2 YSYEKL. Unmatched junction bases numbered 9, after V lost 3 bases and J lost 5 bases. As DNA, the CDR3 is TGCGCCAGCAGCCACGGCCCTAGCGGGAGTCGGACCGGGGAGCTGTTTTTT. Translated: CASSHGPSGSRTGELFF.